This T cell receptor beta chain was sequenced in a study of shared clonotypes between healthy human individuals. At the level of the study: The donors, a couple of women and a few men, were aged 18 to 49. Findings and caveats of the study: Genetic and exposure-history diversity was limited by the small donor number. Sharing of clonotypes among donors was expected to vary with sequencing depth.

Produced via immunoSEQ multiplex PCR; TCRdb's table is partial and in-frame only. Among about half a million clones listed, approximately 84% were seen once. To note about this clone: Its cognate antigen is unknown.

The clonotype was recovered from a woman in her 40s in good health. Some clones in this sample may be carry-over from other donors' samples. The source material was PBMCs.

CDR3 in amino acids: CAWIGVAGAPETQYF. CDR3 bases: TGTGCCTGGATAGGGGTAGCGGGAGCTCCGGAGACCCAGTACTTC. The chain employs TRBV30 and TRBJ2-5; the match to TRBD2 covers 9 bases. This CDR3 comprises 15 residues. The V gene's germline CDR1 is GTSNPN and CDR2 SVGIG (reference sequence). Unmatched junction bases numbered 11, after V lost 4 bases and J lost 5 bases.